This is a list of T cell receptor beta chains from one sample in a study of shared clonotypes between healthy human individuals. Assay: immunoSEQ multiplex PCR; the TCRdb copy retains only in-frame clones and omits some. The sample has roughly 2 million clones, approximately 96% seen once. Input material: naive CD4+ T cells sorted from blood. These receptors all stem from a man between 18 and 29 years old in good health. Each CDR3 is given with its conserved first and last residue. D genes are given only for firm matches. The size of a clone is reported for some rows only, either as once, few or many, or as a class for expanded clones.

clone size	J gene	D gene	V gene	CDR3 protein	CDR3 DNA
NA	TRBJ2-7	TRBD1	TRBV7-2	CASSQPGTAYEQYF	TGTGCCAGCAGCCAGCCAGGGACAGCATACGAGCAGTACTTC
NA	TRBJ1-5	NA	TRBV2	CASSRQHSNQPQHF	TGTGCCAGCAGTCGACAGCATAGCAATCAGCCCCAGCATTTT
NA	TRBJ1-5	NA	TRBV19	CASWADNQPQHF	TGTGCCAGCTGGGCGGACAATCAGCCCCAGCATTTT
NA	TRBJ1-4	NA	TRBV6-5	CASGPVTEKLFF	TGTGCCAGCGGACCAGTCACTGAAAAACTGTTTTTT
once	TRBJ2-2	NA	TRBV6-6	CASSYPLLGGGELFF	TGTGCCAGCAGTTACCCCCTCTTGGGTGGCGGGGAGCTGTTTTTT
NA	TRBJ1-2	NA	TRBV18	CASSPTGANYGYTF	TGTGCCAGCTCACCGACGGGGGCTAACTATGGCTACACCTTC
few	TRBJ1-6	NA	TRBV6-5	CASSLEGSPLHF	TGTGCCAGCAGCCTCGAAGGTTCACCCCTCCACTTT
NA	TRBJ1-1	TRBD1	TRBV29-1	CSVRDRLDTEAFF	TGCAGCGTTAGGGACAGGTTAGACACTGAAGCTTTCTTT
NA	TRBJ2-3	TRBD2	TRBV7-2	CASSLGGRITDTQYF	TGTGCCAGCAGCTTAGGCGGGAGAATAACAGATACGCAGTATTTT
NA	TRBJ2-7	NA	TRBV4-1	CASSLMGKRGHEQYF	TGCGCCAGCAGCCTAATGGGTAAGAGGGGTCACGAGCAGTACTTC
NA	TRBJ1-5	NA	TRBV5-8	CASSLVGGNQPQHF	TGTGCCAGCAGCTTGGTTGGGGGAAATCAGCCCCAGCATTTT
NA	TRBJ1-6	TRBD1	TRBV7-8	CASSFDRANSPLHF	TGTGCCAGCAGCTTTGACAGGGCAAATTCACCCCTCCACTTT
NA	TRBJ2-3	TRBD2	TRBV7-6	CASSHSRAGSTDTQYF	TGTGCCAGCAGCCATTCTCGAGCGGGAAGCACAGATACGCAGTATTTT
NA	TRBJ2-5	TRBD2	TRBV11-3	CASSPGGAEETQYF	TGTGCCAGCAGTCCGGGGGGGGCCGAGGAGACCCAGTACTTC
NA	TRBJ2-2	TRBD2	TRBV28	CASSSPPGLAVRNTGELFF	TGTGCCAGCAGTTCACCTCCGGGACTAGCGGTTCGGAACACCGGGGAGCTGTTTTTT
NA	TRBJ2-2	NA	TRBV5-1	CASSSSWANTGELFF	TGCGCCAGCAGTTCTTCCTGGGCGAACACCGGGGAGCTGTTTTTT
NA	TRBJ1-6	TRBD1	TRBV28	CASRRTGNNSPLHF	TGTGCCAGCAGAAGGACAGGGAATAATTCACCCCTCCACTTT
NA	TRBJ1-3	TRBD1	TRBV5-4	CASSYGQAGSGNTIYF	TGTGCCAGCAGCTACGGACAGGCGGGCTCTGGAAACACCATATATTTT
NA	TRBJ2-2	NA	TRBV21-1	CASSTDRGLAGELFF	TGTGCCAGCAGCACGGACAGGGGTCTTGCCGGGGAGCTGTTTTTT
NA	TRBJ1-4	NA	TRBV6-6	CASSYVGTTNEKLFF	TGTGCCAGCAGTTACGTGGGGACAACTAATGAAAAACTGTTTTTT
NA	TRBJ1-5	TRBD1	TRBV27	CASSPQGGRQPQHF	TGTGCCAGCAGCCCTCAGGGGGGGCGCCAGCCCCAGCATTTT
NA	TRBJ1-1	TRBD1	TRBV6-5	CASSARTGSPAFF	TGTGCCAGCAGTGCACGGACAGGTTCTCCCGCTTTCTTT
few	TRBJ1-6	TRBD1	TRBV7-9	CASSYSDRGISPLHF	TGTGCCAGCAGCTACTCGGACAGGGGAATTTCACCCCTCCACTTT
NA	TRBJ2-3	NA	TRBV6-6	CASRPGAQEADTQYF	TGTGCCAGCAGACCTGGGGCACAAGAGGCAGATACGCAGTATTTT
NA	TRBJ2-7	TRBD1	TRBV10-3	CAISESGQDSYERYF	TGTGCCATCAGTGAGTCGGGACAGGACTCCTACGAGCGGTACTTC
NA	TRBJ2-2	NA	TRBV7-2	CASSNSRVPNTGELFF	TGTGCCAGCAGCAACAGCAGGGTACCGAACACCGGGGAGCTGTTTTTT
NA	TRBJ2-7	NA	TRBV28	CASSSIWEQYF	TGTGCCAGCAGTTCGATATGGGAGCAGTACTTC
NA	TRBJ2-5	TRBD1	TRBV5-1	CASSLVQGAETQYF	TGCGCCAGCAGCTTGGTACAGGGGGCGGAGACCCAGTACTTC
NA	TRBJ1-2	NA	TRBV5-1	CASSLAPGSYGYTF	TGCGCCAGCAGCTTGGCCCCAGGCTCCTATGGCTACACCTTC
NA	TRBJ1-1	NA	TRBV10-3	CAISVGGTNTEAFF	TGTGCCATCAGTGTTGGGGGGACGAACACTGAAGCTTTCTTT
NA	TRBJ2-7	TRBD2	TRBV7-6	CASSEGLAGGEQYF	TGTGCCAGCAGCGAAGGACTAGCGGGGGGGGAGCAGTACTTC
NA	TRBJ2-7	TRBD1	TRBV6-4	CASSDSLTPRGSSYEQYF	TGTGCCAGCAGTGACTCCCTGACCCCCAGGGGGTCTTCCTACGAGCAGTACTTC
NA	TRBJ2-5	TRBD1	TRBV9	CASSAGQGGVDKETQYF	TGTGCCAGCAGCGCCGGACAGGGCGGGGTGGATAAAGAGACCCAGTACTTC
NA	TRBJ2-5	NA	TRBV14	CASSPSPETQYF	TGTGCCAGCAGCCCAAGTCCGGAGACCCAGTACTTC
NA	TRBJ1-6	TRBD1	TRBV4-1	CASSQLTPGQGMRNYNSPLHF	TGCGCCAGCAGCCAATTAACCCCGGGACAGGGGATGCGAAACTATAATTCACCCCTCCACTTT
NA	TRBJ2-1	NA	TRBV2	CASRAGRGSYNEQFF	TGTGCCAGCAGGGCGGGCAGGGGCTCCTACAATGAGCAGTTCTTC
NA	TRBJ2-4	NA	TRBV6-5	CASSLDSLTKNIQYF	TGTGCCAGCAGTTTGGACAGCCTGACCAAAAACATTCAGTACTTC
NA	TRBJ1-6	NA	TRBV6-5	CASSPGGMRVSPLHF	TGTGCCAGCAGTCCAGGCGGAATGCGCGTTTCACCCCTCCACTTT
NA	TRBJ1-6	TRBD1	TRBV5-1	CASSLEGANSPLHF	TGCGCCAGCAGCTTGGAGGGGGCAAATTCACCCCTCCACTTT
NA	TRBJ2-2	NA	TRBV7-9	CASNKDIGALGGELFF	TGTGCCAGCAACAAGGACATTGGGGCATTAGGCGGGGAGCTGTTTTTT
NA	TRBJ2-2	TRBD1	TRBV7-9	CASSWTGGRTGELFF	TGTGCCAGCAGCTGGACAGGGGGTCGGACCGGGGAGCTGTTTTTT
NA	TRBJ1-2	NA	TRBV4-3	CASSQDLQDGYTF	TGCGCCAGCAGCCAAGATCTCCAGGATGGCTACACCTTC
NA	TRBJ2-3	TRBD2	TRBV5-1	CASSRWTSGGVTDTQYF	TGCGCCAGCAGCCGATGGACTAGCGGGGGGGTTACAGATACGCAGTATTTT
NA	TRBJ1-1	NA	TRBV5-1	CASSLGDISTEAFF	TGCGCCAGCAGCTTGGGGGACATCAGCACTGAAGCTTTCTTT
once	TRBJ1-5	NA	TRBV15	CATSRMTDSNQPQHF	TGTGCCACCAGCCGGATGACGGATAGCAATCAGCCCCAGCATTTT
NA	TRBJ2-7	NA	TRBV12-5	CASGLGQAVNEQYF	TGTGCTAGTGGTTTGGGCCAGGCGGTCAACGAGCAGTACTTC
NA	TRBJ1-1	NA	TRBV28	CASRPRDTSTEAFF	TGTGCCAGCAGACCCCGGGACACTTCCACTGAAGCTTTCTTT
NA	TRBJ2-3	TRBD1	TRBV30	CAWSAGQGTDTQYF	TGTGCCTGGAGTGCCGGACAGGGGACAGATACGCAGTATTTT